The clone carrying this T cell receptor (beta chain) was seen more than once but under ten times. Its antigen is as yet unknown. The sample belongs to a study of blood T cells in healthy people across ages. V gave up 3 bases and J gave up 5 bases, with 13 bases separating them. This CDR3 region has 14 residues. Per the germline V gene, CDR1 is LGHDT and CDR2 is YNNKEL (reference sequence). Next came a second PCR, run for about 6 to 11 cycles, which used a sample-barcoded 5' primer along with a J-beta primer mix. TCRdb processed the 5' RACE reads anew with MiXCR; each CDR3 protein has one entry. The sample has under 1,000,000 distinct CDR3 sequences, 30% to 45% seen once; the top ten hold approximately 12%. Overall study results and limits: Age showed a roughly linear inverse relationship with TCR beta diversity per million T cells. The diversity estimates, figures obtained from one million T cells, were considered underestimates.

This clonotype was sampled from a man between 18 and 29 years old in good health. Sequenced sample: blood. The chain links TRBV3-1 to TRBJ2-5; D is undetermined. CDR3 region: CASSHGYRQETQYF. The CDR3 DNA sequence: TGTGCCAGCAGCCACGGCTACCGTCAGGAGACCCAGTACTTC.